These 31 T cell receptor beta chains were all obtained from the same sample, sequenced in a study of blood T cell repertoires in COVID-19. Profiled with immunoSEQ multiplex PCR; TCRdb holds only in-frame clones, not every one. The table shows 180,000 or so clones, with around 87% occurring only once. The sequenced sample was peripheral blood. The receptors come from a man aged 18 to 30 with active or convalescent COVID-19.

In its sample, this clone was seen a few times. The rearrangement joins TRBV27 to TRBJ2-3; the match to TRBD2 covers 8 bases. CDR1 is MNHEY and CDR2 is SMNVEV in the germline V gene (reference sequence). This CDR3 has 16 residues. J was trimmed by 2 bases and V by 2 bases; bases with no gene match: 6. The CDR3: CASSLGPGLVTDTQYF. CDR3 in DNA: TGTGCCAGCAGTTTAGGCCCGGGACTAGTCACAGATACGCAGTATTTT.

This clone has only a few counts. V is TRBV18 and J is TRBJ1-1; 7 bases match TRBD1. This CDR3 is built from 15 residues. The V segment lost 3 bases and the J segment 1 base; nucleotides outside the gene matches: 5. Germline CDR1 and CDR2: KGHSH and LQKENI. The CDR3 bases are TGTGCCAGCTCACCGGCGGGACAGCCGAACACTGAAGCTTTCTTT. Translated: CASSPAGQPNTEAFF.

The CDR3 DNA reads TGTGCCAGCAGCTTCGACAGCCTCCAGGGCTACACCTTC. This codes for CASSFDSLQGYTF. The J gene is TRBJ1-2, the V gene TRBV7-9, with TRBD1 as a possible D gene (5 bases). V shed 3 bases and J shed 8 bases, with 13 bases lying between them. The CDR3 contains 13 residues. Germline V gene lookup returns CDR1 SEHNR and CDR2 FQNEAQ (reference sequence).

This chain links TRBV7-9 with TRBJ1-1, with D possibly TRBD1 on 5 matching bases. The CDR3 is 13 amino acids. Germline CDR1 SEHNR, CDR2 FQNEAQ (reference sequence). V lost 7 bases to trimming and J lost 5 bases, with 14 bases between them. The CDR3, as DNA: TGTGCCAGCACCTATCAGGGAGGAACTGAAGCTTTCTTT. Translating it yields CASTYQGGTEAFF.

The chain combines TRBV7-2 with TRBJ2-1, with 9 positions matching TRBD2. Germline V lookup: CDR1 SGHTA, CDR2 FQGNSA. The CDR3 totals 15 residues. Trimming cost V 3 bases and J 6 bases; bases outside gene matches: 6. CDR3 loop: CASSFGASGANEQFF. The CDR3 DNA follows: TGTGCCAGCAGCTTTGGGGCTAGCGGGGCCAATGAGCAGTTCTTC.

This chain's CDR3 is CASRGRDSYEQYF. CDR3 DNA sequence: TGTGCCAGCAGGGGCCGGGACAGCTACGAGCAGTACTTC. V and J are TRBV6-6 and TRBJ2-7, with 7 positions matching TRBD1. CDR1 and CDR2 from the germline V gene are MNHNY and SVGAGI (reference sequence). The CDR3 runs to 13 residues. J gave up 3 bases and V 6 bases, and 5 bases lay outside the gene matches.

The CDR3 sequence is CASSQAAGTGANVLTF. The CDR3, as DNA: TGTGCCAGCAGCCAAGCGGCCGGGACTGGGGCCAACGTCCTGACTTTC. J is TRBJ2-6 and V is TRBV3-1 (or the pseudogene TRBV3-2); D possibly corresponds to TRBD2 (5 bases). Trimming removed 1 base from V and 2 bases from J, with 9 bases in between. Germline CDR1 reads LGHDT; CDR2 reads YNNKEL (reference sequence). The CDR3 length is 16 residues.

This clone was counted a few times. The CDR3 bases are TGTGCCAGCAGCTTCTCCGGGAACAATCAGCCCCAGCATTTT. This sequence encodes CASSFSGNNQPQHF. This rearrangement joins TRBV13 to TRBJ1-5; D is unclear. From germline, CDR1 is PRHDT and CDR2 FYEKMQ (reference sequence). The ends were cut back, 3 bases at V and 3 bases at J, with 9 bases in the middle. The length of the CDR3 is 14 residues.

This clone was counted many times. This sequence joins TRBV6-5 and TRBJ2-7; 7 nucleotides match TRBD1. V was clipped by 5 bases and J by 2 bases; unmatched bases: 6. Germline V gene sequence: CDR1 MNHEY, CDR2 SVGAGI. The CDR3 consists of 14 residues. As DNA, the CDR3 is TGTGCCAGCAGTCGCGGACAGGTCGCCTACGAGCAGTACTTC. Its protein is CASSRGQVAYEQYF.

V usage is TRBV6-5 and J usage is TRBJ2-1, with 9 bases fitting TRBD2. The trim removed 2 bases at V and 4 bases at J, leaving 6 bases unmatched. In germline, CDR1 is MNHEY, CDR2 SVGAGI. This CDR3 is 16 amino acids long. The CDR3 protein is CASSYDRLAVYNEQFF. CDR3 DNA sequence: TGTGCCAGCAGTTACGATAGACTAGCGGTTTACAATGAGCAGTTCTTC.

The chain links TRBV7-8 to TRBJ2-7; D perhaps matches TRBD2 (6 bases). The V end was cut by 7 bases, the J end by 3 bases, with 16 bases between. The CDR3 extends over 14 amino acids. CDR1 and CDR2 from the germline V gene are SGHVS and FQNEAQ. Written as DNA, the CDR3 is TGTGCCAGCACTCCCCGGGGGACTTTCTACGAGCAGTACGTC. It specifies CASTPRGTFYEQYV.

The CDR3 sequence is CASSFEVYGYTF. For the CDR3, the DNA is TGTGCCAGCAGTTTTGAGGTATATGGCTACACCTTC. The rearrangement uses TRBV28 and TRBJ1-2, with D unclear. CDR1 is MDHEN, CDR2 SYDVKM, per germline. With 3 bases removed from V and 5 bases from J, the gap between germline ends came to 7 bases. This CDR3 has 12 amino acids.

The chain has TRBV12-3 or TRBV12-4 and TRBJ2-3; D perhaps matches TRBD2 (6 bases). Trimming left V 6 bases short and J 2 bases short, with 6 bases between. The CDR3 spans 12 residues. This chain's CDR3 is CASRGLTDTQYF. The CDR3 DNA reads TGTGCCAGCAGGGGACTCACAGATACGCAGTATTTT.

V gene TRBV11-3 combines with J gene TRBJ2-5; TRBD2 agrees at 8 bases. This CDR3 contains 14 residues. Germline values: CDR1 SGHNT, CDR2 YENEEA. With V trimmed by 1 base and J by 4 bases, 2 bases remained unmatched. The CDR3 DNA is TGTGCCAGCAGCTTAGTACTAGCGGCAGAGACCCAGTACTTC. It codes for CASSLVLAAETQYF.

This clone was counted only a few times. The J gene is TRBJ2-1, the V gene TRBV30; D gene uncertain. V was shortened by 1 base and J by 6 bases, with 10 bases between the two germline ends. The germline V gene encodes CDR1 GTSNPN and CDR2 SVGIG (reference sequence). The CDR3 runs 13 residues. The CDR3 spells CAWSAFSGNEQFF. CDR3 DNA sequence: TGTGCCTGGAGTGCCTTTAGTGGCAATGAGCAGTTCTTC.

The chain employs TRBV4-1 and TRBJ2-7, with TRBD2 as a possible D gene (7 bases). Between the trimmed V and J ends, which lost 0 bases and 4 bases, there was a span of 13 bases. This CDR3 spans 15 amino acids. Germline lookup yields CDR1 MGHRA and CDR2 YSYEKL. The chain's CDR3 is CASSQDIGGQYEQYV. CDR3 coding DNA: TGCGCCAGCAGCCAAGACATCGGGGGGCAATACGAGCAGTACGTC.

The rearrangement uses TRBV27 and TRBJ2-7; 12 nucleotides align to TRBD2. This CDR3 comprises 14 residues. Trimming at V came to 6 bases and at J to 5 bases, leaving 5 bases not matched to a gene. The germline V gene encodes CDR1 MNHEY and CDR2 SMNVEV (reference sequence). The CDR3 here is CASRSWTSGNEQYF. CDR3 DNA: TGTGCCAGCAGATCCTGGACTAGCGGGAACGAGCAGTACTTC.

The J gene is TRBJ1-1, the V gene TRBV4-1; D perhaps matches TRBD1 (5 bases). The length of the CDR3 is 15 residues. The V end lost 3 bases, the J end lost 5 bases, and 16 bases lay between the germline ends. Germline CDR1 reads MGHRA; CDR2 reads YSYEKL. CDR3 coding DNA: TGCGCCAGCAGCCAGGGGCCCCCGGGAGGGACTGAAGCTTTCTTT. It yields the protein CASSQGPPGGTEAFF.

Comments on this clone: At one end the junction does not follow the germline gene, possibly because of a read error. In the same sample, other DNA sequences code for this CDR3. The CDR3 coding sequence is TGTGCTAGCAGCTCCGACAGGAACACTGAAGCTTTCTTT. Encoded protein: CASSSDRNTEAFF. The rearrangement joins TRBV7-7 to TRBJ1-1; perhaps TRBD1 as D (5 bases). In germline, CDR1 is SSHAT, CDR2 FNYEAQ (reference sequence). CDR3 length: 13 residues.

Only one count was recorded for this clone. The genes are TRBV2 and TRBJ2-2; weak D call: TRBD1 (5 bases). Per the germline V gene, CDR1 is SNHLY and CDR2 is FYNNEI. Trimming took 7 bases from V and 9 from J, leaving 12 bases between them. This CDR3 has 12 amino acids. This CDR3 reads CASTLGVRELFF. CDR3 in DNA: TGTGCCAGCACCCTAGGGGTCCGGGAGCTGTTTTTT.

CDR3 coding DNA: TGTGCCAGCACCAGTGATTACAGCTACGAGCAGTACGTC. Protein sequence: CASTSDYSYEQYV. The chain couples TRBV2 to TRBJ2-7, with D uncertain. Germline loops: CDR1 SNHLY, CDR2 FYNNEI. V lost 7 bases and J lost 3, with 13 bases in between. This CDR3 is built from 13 residues.

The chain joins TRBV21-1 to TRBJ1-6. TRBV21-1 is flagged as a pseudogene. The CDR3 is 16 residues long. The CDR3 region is CASSKGGPPPNSPLHF. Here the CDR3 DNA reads TGTGCCAGCAGCAAGGGAGGACCTCCCCCTAATTCACCCCTCCACTTT.

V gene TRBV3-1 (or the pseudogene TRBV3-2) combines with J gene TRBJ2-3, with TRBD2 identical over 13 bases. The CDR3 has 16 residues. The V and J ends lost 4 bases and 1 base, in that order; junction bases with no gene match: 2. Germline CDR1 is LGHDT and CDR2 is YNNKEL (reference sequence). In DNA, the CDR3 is TGTGCCAGCAGCCCCGGGACTAGCGGGGGCACAGATACGCAGTATTTT. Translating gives CASSPGTSGGTDTQYF.

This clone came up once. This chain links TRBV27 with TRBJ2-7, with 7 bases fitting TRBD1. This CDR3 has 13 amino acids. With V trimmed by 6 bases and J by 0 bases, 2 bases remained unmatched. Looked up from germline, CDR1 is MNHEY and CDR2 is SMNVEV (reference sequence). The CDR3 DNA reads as TGTGCCAGCAGGGGGGACAGCTCCTACGAGCAGTACTTC. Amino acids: CASRGDSSYEQYF.

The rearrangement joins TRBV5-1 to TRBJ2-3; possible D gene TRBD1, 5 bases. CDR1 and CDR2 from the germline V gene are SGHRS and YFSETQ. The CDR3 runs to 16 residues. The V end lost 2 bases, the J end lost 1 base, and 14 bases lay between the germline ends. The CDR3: CASSFFRVVGTDTQYF. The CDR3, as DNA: TGCGCCAGCAGCTTCTTCAGGGTCGTAGGCACAGATACGCAGTATTTT.

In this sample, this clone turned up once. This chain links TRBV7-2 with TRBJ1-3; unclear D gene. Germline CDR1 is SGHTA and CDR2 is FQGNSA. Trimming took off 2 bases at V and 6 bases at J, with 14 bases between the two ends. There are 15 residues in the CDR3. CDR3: CASSLYGVGVNTIYF. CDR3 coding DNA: TGTGCCAGCAGCTTATACGGGGTCGGGGTAAACACCATATATTTT.

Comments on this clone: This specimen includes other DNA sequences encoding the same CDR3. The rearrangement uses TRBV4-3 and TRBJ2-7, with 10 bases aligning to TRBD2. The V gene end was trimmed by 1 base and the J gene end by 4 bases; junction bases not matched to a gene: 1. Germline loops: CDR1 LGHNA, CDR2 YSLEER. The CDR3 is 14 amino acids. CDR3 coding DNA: TGCGCCAGCAGCCAAGGGACTAGCGGATACGAGCAGTACTTC. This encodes CASSQGTSGYEQYF.

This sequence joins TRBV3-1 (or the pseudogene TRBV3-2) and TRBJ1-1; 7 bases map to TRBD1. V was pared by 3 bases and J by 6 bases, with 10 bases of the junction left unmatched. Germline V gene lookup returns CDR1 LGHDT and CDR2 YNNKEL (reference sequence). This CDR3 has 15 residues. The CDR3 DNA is TGTGCCAGCAGCCAGAGGGGGCCTATCGCCCCTGAAGCTTTCTTT. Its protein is CASSQRGPIAPEAFF.

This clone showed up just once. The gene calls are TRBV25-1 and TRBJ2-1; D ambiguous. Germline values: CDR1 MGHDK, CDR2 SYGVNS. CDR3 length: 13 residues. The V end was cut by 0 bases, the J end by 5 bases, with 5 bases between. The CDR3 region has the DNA TGTGCCAGCAGTGAATACCGTAACAATGAGCAGTTCTTC. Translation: CASSEYRNNEQFF.

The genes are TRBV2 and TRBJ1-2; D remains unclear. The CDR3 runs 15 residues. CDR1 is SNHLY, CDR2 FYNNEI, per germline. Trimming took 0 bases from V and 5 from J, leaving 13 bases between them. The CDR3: CASSEANPTAYGYTF. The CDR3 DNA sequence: TGTGCCAGCAGTGAAGCTAACCCCACAGCATATGGCTACACCTTC.

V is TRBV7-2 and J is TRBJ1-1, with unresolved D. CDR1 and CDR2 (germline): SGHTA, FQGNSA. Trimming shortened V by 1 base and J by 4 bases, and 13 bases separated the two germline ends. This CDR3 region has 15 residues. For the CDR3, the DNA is TGTGCCAGCAGCTTAGGTGGAGGTTTGGGCACTGAAGCTTTCTTT. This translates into CASSLGGGLGTEAFF. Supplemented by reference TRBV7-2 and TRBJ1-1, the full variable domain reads GAGVSQSPSNKVTEKGKDVELRCDPISGHTALYWYRQSLGQGLEFLIYFQGNSAPDKSGLPSDRFSAERTGGSVSTLTIQRTQQEDSAVYLCASSLGGGLGTEAFFGQGTRLTVV.